This T cell receptor beta chain was sequenced in a study of early T cells in non-severe SARS-CoV-2 infection. As for the study in general: Sequenced material consisted of bulk RNA (from unsorted whole blood), and chains were unpaired. Study results and limitations: VDJdb matching skewed toward anti-spike CD8 responses, missing private and CD4 specificities.

Attached unique molecular identifiers marked individual cDNA molecules. TCRdb used MiXCR to reprocess the 5' RACE reads, holding one entry per CDR3 protein. The sample shows roughly 27,000 distinct CDR3 sequences, 9.5% to 10% of them seen only once. Many counts were recorded for this clonotype. Antigen: not known. This CDR3 comprises 13 residues. The germline CDR1 and CDR2 sequences are DFQATT and SNEGSKA (reference sequence). The V gene lost 6 bases and the J gene lost 5 bases, with 14 bases spanning the gap. Sequenced sample: whole blood. The sequence was obtained from an adult who was a healthcare worker with PCR-confirmed SARS-CoV-2 infection or an uninfected control (not recorded which). The V and J genes are TRBV20-1 and TRBJ1-3, with D uncertain. CDR3 sequence: CSAPTPSRNTIYF. The CDR3 region has the DNA TGCAGTGCCCCGACTCCGTCTAGAAACACCATATATTTT.